This TCR beta chain came from a study of naive and memory T cell subsets. The study's findings and limits: TCR transcript changes with activation or differentiation may affect this RNA method.

Four PCR rounds used nested alpha and beta constant region primers plus the SP2 primer. Reverse transcription of blood and skin TCR RNA was primed at alpha and beta constant regions. TCRdb reprocessed the 5' RACE reads with MiXCR, giving one entry per CDR3 protein. This table has some 60,000 distinct CDR3 sequences, around 7.3% appearing once. The CDR3 spans 17 residues. Trimming took off 0 bases at V and 3 bases at J, with 17 bases between the two ends. Germline V gives CDR1 MNHEY, CDR2 SVGAGI. The library had UMIs added by 3' ligation of an oligonucleotide to TCR cDNA. Whole-blood samples were less than 3 ml of peripheral blood from healthy adult volunteers. Unsorted total RNA, 1 to 1000 ng, was DNase treated before reverse transcription. A few counts support this clonotype. Its antigen is not identified.

This chain links TRBV6-5 with TRBJ1-2; possible D gene TRBD1, 5 bases. This clonotype was obtained from a female donor in good health. CDR3 residues: CASSYSLPMAGHYGYTF. CDR3 DNA sequence: TGTGCCAGCAGTTACTCACTACCAATGGCAGGGCACTATGGCTACACCTTC.